This TCR beta chain came from a study of T cell changes during pregnancy in multiple sclerosis. The repertoire was sequenced with immunoSEQ multiplex PCR; TCRdb's copy has only in-frame clones and lacks some. The sample consists of under 110,000 clones, about 89% of them appearing once. The CDR3 runs 16 residues. CDR1 and CDR2 from the germline V gene are SGHRS and YFSETQ. With V trimmed by 4 bases and J by 1 base, 6 bases remained unmatched. The receptor comes from a female donor with multiple sclerosis, enrolled in a pregnancy study. Sequencing was performed on peripheral blood, taken before pregnancy. V usage is TRBV5-1 and J usage is TRBJ2-5; TRBD1 agrees at 11 bases. The CDR3, as DNA: TGCGCCAGCAGCCCCCGGGACAGGGGGTTCCAAGAGACCCAGTACTTC. Translated: CASSPRDRGFQETQYF.